This TCR beta chain was profiled in a study of blood T cell repertoires in COVID-19 (dated by TCRdb to 2018 to 2021). Background on the whole study: The collaborator samples originated in the United States, Italy and Spain and spanned the acute and convalescent phases of COVID-19. The prospective study material was composed of cDNA or gDNA derived from T cells, B-cell-depleted T cells, or PBMCs. The repertoires were released in a freely available public database meant as a resource for research on the immune response to SARS-CoV-2. A de-identified subject ID, COVID-19 status, age in years and sex were almost always included in the sample metadata. HLA class I and class II types, where available, came from metadata supplied by the sample provider rather than from assay-based typing. Samples came from the ongoing ImmuneRACE study (first 160 participants) plus 1,254 subjects from 6 global collaborators. Deeply sampled blood TCRbeta repertoires from subjects exposed to, actively infected with, or recovered from COVID-19 were included in the dataset. Summary of the overall study and its limitations: The quantity of clinical and demographic metadata differed by source and by participant and was supplied without curation.

Reading the germline V gene gives CDR1 SGHDN and CDR2 FVKESK. The CDR3, cysteine through phenylalanine, is 17 amino acids long. Of all the DNA, just the CDR3 is kept, 51 bases in frame from base 1. After removal of 0 bases from V and 7 bases from J, the junction retains 8 bases not matched to a gene. One collaborating source in Seattle enrolled patients during active infection and followed them longitudinally through the course of disease. Whole blood was collected in K2EDTA tubes by collaborating institutions according to the institutions' own protocols. For TCRbeta analysis, collaborators shipped samples in one of three forms: frozen whole blood, isolated PBMCs, or DNA extracted from either of those sample types. A remark on this clone: Its antigen remains undetermined. No much larger clonotype is one base removed from it; base qualities were not supplied.

TCRbeta CDR3 regions were amplified from genomic DNA by means of the immunoSEQ Assay, a bias-controlled multiplex PCR. The original methods were these. Within the assay, amplification of reference gene primers was used to estimate how many nucleated cells each sample contained. To quantify the absolute abundance of each unique TCRbeta CDR3 rearrangement, sequence reads were collapsed and filtered. Productive Simpson clonality was computed per sample as the square root of Simpson's diversity index over productive rearrangements. Entries here come from immuneACCESS through TCRdb and include only in-frame sequences with V and J called. Some clones fail to appear in such tables; in the studies checked, an unresolved V gene covers under half of the shortfall, and the cause of the remainder is unknown. That table gives V, J and clone size, and the DNA gave D and trimming. The sample table holds some 260,000 clones, of which 88% were seen once. Around 9.6% of the sample goes to the ten largest clones.

This sequence originates from a woman in her seventies with COVID-19, enrolled during active disease. The receptor chain draws on TRBV14 and TRBJ2-1; TRBD2 aligns with 11 central bases. The sequencing input was peripheral blood. The CDR3 protein: CASSQDLGLAGGNEQFF. The DNA sequence is TGTGCCAGCAGCCAAGATCTAGGGCTAGCGGGAGGAAATGAGCAGTTCTTC.